The clone carrying this TCR beta chain was counted a few times. Its antigen remains unidentified. Pooled in the analysis were second doses at about 4 or about 12 weeks. Some clones are missing from TCRdb's copy, which holds only in-frame ones; the method was immunoSEQ multiplex PCR. Among around 18,000 clones listed, roughly 81% were seen once. The data stem from a study of T cell responses to AZD1222 COVID-19 vaccine. The study's findings and limits: Repertoire collection took place solely once the T cell response had peaked. White British people made up most donors, females outnumbered males, and clonal diversity was possibly underestimated.

Germline CDR1 reads SGHRS; CDR2 reads YFSETQ. Germline trimming cut 5 bases from V and 6 bases from J; bases unmatched to any gene: 8. This CDR3 contains 13 residues. The chain joins TRBV5-1 to TRBJ2-7; 7 nucleotides match TRBD1. Specimen: peripheral blood, collected 28 days after the second AZD1222 dose. The source is an adult who received the AZD1222 COVID-19 vaccine. In DNA, the CDR3 is TGCGCCAGCAGATCGACAGGGATGGGCGAGCAGTACTTC. This gives the protein CASRSTGMGEQYF.